This TCR beta chain appears in the sequencing data of a study of blood T cells in healthy people across ages. The study drew donors from healthy Caucasian individuals in Russia aged roughly 6 to 100. A second PCR, run for about 6 to 11 cycles, used a sample-barcoded 5' primer plus a J-beta primer mix. CDR3-containing paired-end reads numbered at least 2.5 million in each sample. TCRdb fed the 5' RACE reads into MiXCR, producing one record per CDR3 protein. The table includes around 600,000 distinct CDR3 sequences, around half detected once. Sequencing used blood. The TCR sequence derives from a man aged 80 or over in good health.

The CDR3 DNA is TGCAGTGCCGCCCGGGGAGGGTTCACCTACAATGAGCAGTTCTTC. Translation: CSAARGGFTYNEQFF. The chain carries TRBV20-1 and TRBJ2-1; TRBD2 matches at 7 bases. V shed 6 bases and J 2 bases; nucleotides not matched to a gene: 10. The CDR3 consists of 15 residues. Germline CDR1 reads DFQATT; CDR2 reads SNEGSKA (reference sequence).